This T cell receptor beta chain was sequenced in a study of CD8 T cells in Susac syndrome. TEMRA cells underwent FACS enrichment and CD8+ and CD4+ T cells underwent negative isolation. The CDR3 contains 13 residues. CDR1 and CDR2 (germline): GTSNPN, SVGIG (reference sequence). The ends were cut back, 6 bases at V and 7 bases at J, with 18 bases in the middle. About 0.45 to 1 ug RNA was reverse transcribed with random hexamers. TCRdb used MiXCR to reprocess the immunoSEQ multiplex PCR reads, holding one entry per CDR3 protein. The data hold about 250,000 distinct CDR3 sequences, with roughly 93% observed a single time.

The V gene is TRBV30, the J gene TRBJ1-1, with D possibly TRBD1 on 5 matching bases. This TCR came from a human donor with multiple sclerosis. The sequencing input was CD4+ T cells from PBMCs. DNA of the CDR3: TGTGCCTGTATCCGGGACCAGGACATTGAAGCTTTCTTT. This codes for CACIRDQDIEAFF.